The present entry profiles one TCR beta chain with its context. This record belongs to a study of T cell responses to AZD1222 COVID-19 vaccine. There are 15 residues in the CDR3. The V and J ends lost 3 bases and 6 bases respectively, with 18 bases between them. The V gene's germline CDR1 is LNHDA and CDR2 SQIVND (reference sequence). Only in-frame clones appear in the TCRdb table, and some are missing; sequencing was by immunoSEQ multiplex PCR. The sample lists 200,000 or so clones, approximately 87% occurring once. Sequencing used peripheral blood, obtained on day 0 of MenACWY control vaccination. The rearrangement links TRBV19 to TRBJ2-7, with D possibly being TRBD2 (6 bases). This TCR was sampled from an adult in good health. The chain's CDR3 is CASSIPTAGGREQYF. CDR3 nucleotide sequence: TGTGCCAGTAGTATCCCAACGGCCGGGGGACGCGAGCAGTACTTC. Combining the CDR3 with reference TRBV19 and TRBJ2-7 gives the whole variable domain DGGITQSPKYLFRKEGQNVTLSCEQNLNHDAMYWYRQDPGQGLRLIYYSQIVNDFQKGDIAEGYSVSREKKESFPLTVTSAQKNPTAFYLCASSIPTAGGREQYFGPGTRLTVT.